This T cell receptor (beta chain) is drawn from a study of blood T cell repertoires in COVID-19. Profiling relied on immunoSEQ multiplex PCR, and the TCRdb table lists in-frame clones only, not all of them. The sample lists 270,000 or so clones; approximately 89% were seen once. Seattle's cohort entered during active infection and was followed longitudinally. The CDR3 runs 16 residues. Germline V gene data show CDR1 as WSHSY and CDR2 as SAAADI. Trimming removed 2 bases from V and 0 bases from J; junction bases left unmatched: 3. The rearrangement joins TRBV10-2 to TRBJ2-7; 11 positions match TRBD1. Sequencing input: peripheral blood. The receptor's source is a woman younger than 45 with COVID-19, enrolled during active disease. CDR3 DNA sequence: TGCGCCAGCAGTGAGGGGACAGGGGGTTTCTCCTACGAGCAGTACTTC. Protein product: CASSEGTGGFSYEQYF.